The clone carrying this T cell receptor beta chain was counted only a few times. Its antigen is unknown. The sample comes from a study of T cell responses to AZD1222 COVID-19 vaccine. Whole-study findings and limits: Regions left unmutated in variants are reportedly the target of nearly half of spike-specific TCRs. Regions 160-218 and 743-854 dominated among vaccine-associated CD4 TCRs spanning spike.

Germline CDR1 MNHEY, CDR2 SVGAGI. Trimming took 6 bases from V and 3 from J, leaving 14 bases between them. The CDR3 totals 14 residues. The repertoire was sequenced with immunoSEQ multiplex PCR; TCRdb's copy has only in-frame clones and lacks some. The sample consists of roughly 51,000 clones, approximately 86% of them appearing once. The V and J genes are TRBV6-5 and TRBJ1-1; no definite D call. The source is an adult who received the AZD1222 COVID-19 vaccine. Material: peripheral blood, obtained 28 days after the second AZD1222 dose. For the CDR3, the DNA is TGTGCCAGCAGAGTAAGCGGGAGGGACACTGAAGCTTTCTTT. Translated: CASRVSGRDTEAFF.